A selection of T cell receptor beta chains follows, all from one sample in a study of blood T cell repertoires in COVID-19. Some clones are missing from TCRdb's copy, which holds only in-frame ones; the method was immunoSEQ multiplex PCR. Here the sample spans approximately 34,000 clones, 75% to 90% being singletons. Material for sequencing was peripheral blood. The receptors here all came from a woman between 70 and 85 years old with acute or convalescent COVID-19. Both conserved end residues are part of each CDR3. A D gene is named only where the DNA matches it firmly. Some rows mark clone size as missing; the rest say once, few, many or name a class of expanded clone.

cdr3_nt | cdr3_aa | d_call | j_call | clone_size | v_call
TGTGCCAGCAGTTTTCCAGCCCAGGGAGGCCCATACGAGCAGTACTTC | CASSFPAQGGPYEQYF | - | TRBJ2-7 | - | TRBV28
TGTGCCAGTAGTATAGGTTTTAAAGATACGCAGTATTTT | CASSIGFKDTQYF | - | TRBJ2-3 | - | TRBV19
TGTGCCAGCAGCCCGAAGCGGGAGGGCGGCACAGATACGCAGTATTTT | CASSPKREGGTDTQYF | TRBD2 | TRBJ2-3 | - | TRBV7-9
TGTGCCAGCAGTGAAGGGACACTAGCGGCCTCTGGTTATTTT | CASSEGTLAASGYF | TRBD2 | TRBJ2-3 | - | TRBV6-1
TGTGCCAGCAGTCGGGAGTCCTACGAGCAGTACTTC | CASSRESYEQYF | - | TRBJ2-7 | - | TRBV12-3/TRBV12-4
TGCGCCAGCAGCTTGGTATCTCCGACAGGGGTCGATGAGCAGTTCTTC | CASSLVSPTGVDEQFF | TRBD1 | TRBJ2-1 | few | TRBV5-1
TGTGCCAGCAGGCTTACCGGGACTAGCGGGAGCTATCCTCAGTATTTT | CASRLTGTSGSYPQYF | TRBD2 | TRBJ2-3 | - | TRBV28
TGTGCCAGCAGTGGCCCTAGTCGGGGGAACCCAGATACGCAGTATTTT | CASSGPSRGNPDTQYF | - | TRBJ2-3 | - | TRBV6-1
TGTGCCAGTGGATCGGGATTGGACACTGAAGCTTTCTTT | CASGSGLDTEAFF | - | TRBJ1-1 | once | TRBV7-9
TGTGCCAGCAGCGTAGAAGGGACAGGGGGTAATTCACCCCTCCACTTT | CASSVEGTGGNSPLHF | TRBD1 | TRBJ1-6 | few | TRBV9
TGTGCCAGCAGTTCCGGGACAGAGAGCTCCTACAATGAGCAGTTCTTC | CASSSGTESSYNEQFF | TRBD1 | TRBJ2-1 | - | TRBV2
TGTGCCAGCAGTTACTCGGCGGCAGGGCTTGCCTACGAGCAGTACTTC | CASSYSAAGLAYEQYF | - | TRBJ2-7 | - | TRBV6-5
TGTGCCAGTAGTCCGAAGGGAGACACTGAAGCTTTCTTT | CASSPKGDTEAFF | - | TRBJ1-1 | - | TRBV19
TGTGCCAGCAGCCCCTCGGGTCTATTTAATGAAAAACTGTTTTTT | CASSPSGLFNEKLFF | - | TRBJ1-4 | - | TRBV14
TGTGCCAGTAGTGCAAAGACAGGGGGGAGGACCAAAAACATTCAGTACTTC | CASSAKTGGRTKNIQYF | TRBD1 | TRBJ2-4 | - | TRBV19
TGTGCCAGCACCCCACAGGACATCTCCTACGAGCAGTACTTC | CASTPQDISYEQYF | - | TRBJ2-7 | once | TRBV7-9
TGCGCCAGCAGCCAGGAACAGCGGAGCACAGATACGCAGTATTTT | CASSQEQRSTDTQYF | - | TRBJ2-3 | - | TRBV4-1
TGCGCCAGCAGCCCCCCGGGACTAGCGGAAATGAAAGAGACCCAGTACTTC | CASSPPGLAEMKETQYF | TRBD2 | TRBJ2-5 | - | TRBV5-1
TGTGCCAGCAGCCCACGTGGGACAGGGGGCATCAAGACCCAGTACTTC | CASSPRGTGGIKTQYF | TRBD1 | TRBJ2-5 | - | TRBV7-9
TGTGCCAGCTCACAACCCGGGACAGGGTCCCTCAGGACCCAGTACTTC | CASSQPGTGSLRTQYF | TRBD1 | TRBJ2-5 | - | TRBV18
TGTGCCAGCAGTTTAGTTCCGGGACACCGGCCCCAGCATTTT | CASSLVPGHRPQHF | - | TRBJ1-5 | - | TRBV28
TGTGCCAGCAGTGAAACAGGGGTAAATCAGCCCCAGCATTTT | CASSETGVNQPQHF | TRBD1 | TRBJ1-5 | - | TRBV2
TGCGCCAGCAGCTTGGTCCCAGGGAGGGAGACCCAGTACTTC | CASSLVPGRETQYF | - | TRBJ2-5 | once | TRBV5-1
TGTGCCAGCAGTTATAGCGGGGGTTCCGTAGATACGCAGTATTTT | CASSYSGGSVDTQYF | TRBD2 | TRBJ2-3 | - | TRBV6-5
TGCAGCGTCAGGCTTAACACTGAAGCTTTCTTT | CSVRLNTEAFF | - | TRBJ1-1 | - | TRBV29-1
TGTGCCAGCTGGGCCAGGGGGAACTATGGCTACACCTTC | CASWARGNYGYTF | TRBD1 | TRBJ1-2 | - | TRBV27
TGTGCCAGCAGCTTAATGGGACTAGCGGGATCATCGATACTAGAGACCCAGTACTTC | CASSLMGLAGSSILETQYF | TRBD2 | TRBJ2-5 | few | TRBV7-9
TGTGCCAGCAGCTTAGCTCCTCCTTCTACCGAGCAGTACTTC | CASSLAPPSTEQYF | - | TRBJ2-7 | - | TRBV7-2
TGTGCCAGCAGCCGGGGACTAGCTACAACCGGGGAGCTGTTTTTT | CASSRGLATTGELFF | TRBD2 | TRBJ2-2 | - | TRBV14
TGTGCCAGCAGGGCCACCGGGGGGACGCAGTATTTT | CASRATGGTQYF | TRBD2 | TRBJ2-3 | - | TRBV11-2
TGTGCCAGCAGTTTAGTCCCACTCTACAATGAGCAGTTCTTC | CASSLVPLYNEQFF | - | TRBJ2-1 | once | TRBV27
TGCGCCAGCAGCTTGACTAGCGGGAGGTGGGAGACCCAGTACTTC | CASSLTSGRWETQYF | TRBD2 | TRBJ2-5 | - | TRBV5-1
TGTGCCAGCAGCAACCGGGGCAAACTAGCTTCCTACAATGAGCAGTTCTTC | CASSNRGKLASYNEQFF | - | TRBJ2-1 | - | TRBV21-1
TGTGCCACCAGCCCGGGACTAGTAATTTACGAGCAGTACTTC | CATSPGLVIYEQYF | TRBD2 | TRBJ2-7 | - | TRBV15
TGCGCCAGCAGCGCCGCTAGCGGAACAGATACGCAGTATTTT | CASSAASGTDTQYF | TRBD2 | TRBJ2-3 | medium-sized | TRBV5-1
TGTGCCAGCAGACCGGGACTAGCGGGAGTTCGTGAGCAGTTCTTC | CASRPGLAGVREQFF | TRBD2 | TRBJ2-1 | - | TRBV3-1/TRBV3-2
TGTGCCAGCAGTGGGGACTCTGGGGAGCAGTACTTC | CASSGDSGEQYF | - | TRBJ2-7 | once | TRBV5-6
TGTGCCATCAGTGGTGGCAGCGAGCAGTACTTC | CAISGGSEQYF | - | TRBJ2-7 | - | TRBV10-3
TGTGCCAGCCGGAGCAATCAGCCCCAGCATTTT | CASRSNQPQHF | - | TRBJ1-5 | - | TRBV28
TGTGCCAGCAGCTTTGGACTAGCGGGGAACACCGGGGAGCTGTTTTTT | CASSFGLAGNTGELFF | TRBD2 | TRBJ2-2 | - | TRBV7-2